This T cell receptor beta chain was found in a study of identical twins. Each cDNA held unique molecular identifiers, and template switching gave it a universal primer site. TCRdb reanalysed the 5' RACE reads using MiXCR and keeps one entry per CDR3 protein. The top ten clones hold 0.8% to 1% of a sample with 500,000 or so distinct CDR3 sequences, approximately 15% of them seen once. CDR1 and CDR2 from the germline V gene are LNHDA and SQIVND (reference sequence). CDR3 length equals 14 residues. Trimming cost V 7 bases and J 1 base, with 13 bases left between them. These data are also associated with another study on yellow fever vaccine responses in identical twins.

The sequence derives from a woman younger than 35 in good health. J is TRBJ1-1 and V is TRBV19; D gene uncertain. The material sequenced was CD4+ T cells sorted from blood. The chain's CDR3 is CASKGVSRNTEAFF. CDR3 coding DNA: TGTGCCAGTAAGGGAGTATCGCGGAACACTGAAGCTTTCTTT.